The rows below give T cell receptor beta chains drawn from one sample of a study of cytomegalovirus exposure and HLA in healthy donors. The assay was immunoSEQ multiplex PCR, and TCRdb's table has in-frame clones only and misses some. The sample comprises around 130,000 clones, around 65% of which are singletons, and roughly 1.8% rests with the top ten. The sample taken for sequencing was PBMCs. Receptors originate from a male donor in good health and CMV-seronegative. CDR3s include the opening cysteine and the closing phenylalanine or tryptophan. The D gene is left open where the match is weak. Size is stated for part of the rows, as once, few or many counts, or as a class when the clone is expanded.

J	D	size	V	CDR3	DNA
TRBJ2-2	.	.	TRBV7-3	CASSLMVANTGELFF	TGTGCCAGCAGCTTAATGGTAGCGAACACCGGGGAGCTGTTTTTT
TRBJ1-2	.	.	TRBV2	CASSLRGGGKSGGYPF	TGTGCCAGCAGTCTAAGGGGGGGTGGCAAGTCGGGCGGCTACCCCTTC
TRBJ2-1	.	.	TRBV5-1	CASSLDDEGEQFF	TGCGCCAGCAGCTTGGATGACGAGGGTGAGCAGTTCTTC
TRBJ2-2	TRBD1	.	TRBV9	CASSVEGGRQGINTGELFF	TGTGCCAGCAGCGTAGAGGGGGGCCGACAGGGGATAAACACCGGGGAGCTGTTTTTT
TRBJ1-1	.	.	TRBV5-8	CASSLGGTSGVMNTEAFF	TGTGCCAGCAGCTTGGGGGGGACATCAGGGGTCATGAACACTGAAGCTTTCTTT
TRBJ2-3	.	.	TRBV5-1	CASSTQGGTDTQYF	TGCGCCAGCAGCACACAGGGAGGCACAGATACGCAGTATTTT
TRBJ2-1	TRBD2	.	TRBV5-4	CASSPGGGNNEQFF	TGTGCCAGCAGCCCGGGGGGGGGAAACAATGAGCAGTTCTTC
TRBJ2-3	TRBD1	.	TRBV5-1	CASSLAYRGAGADTQYF	TGCGCCAGCAGCTTGGCCTACAGGGGGGCTGGTGCAGATACGCAGTATTTT
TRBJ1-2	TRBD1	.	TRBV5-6	CASSLRGQGAYGYTF	TGTGCCAGCAGCTTGAGGGGACAGGGTGCCTATGGCTACACCTTC
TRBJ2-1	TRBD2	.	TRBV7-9	CASTTTARGDEQFF	TGTGCCAGCACCACGACTGCGCGGGGGGATGAGCAGTTCTTC
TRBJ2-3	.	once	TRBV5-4	CASRHGQDYTDTQYF	TGTGCCAGCAGGCACGGACAGGACTACACAGATACGCAGTATTTT
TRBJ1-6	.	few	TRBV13	CASSLAGEGNSPLHF	TGTGCCAGCAGCTTAGCGGGGGAGGGGAATTCACCCCTCCACTTT
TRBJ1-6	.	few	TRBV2	CASAQAVYGSPLHF	TGTGCCAGCGCACAGGCCGTCTATGGTTCACCCCTCCACTTT
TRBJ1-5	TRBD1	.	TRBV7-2	CASSFLGQVGQPQHF	TGTGCCAGCAGCTTTTTGGGACAGGTGGGTCAGCCCCAGCATTTT
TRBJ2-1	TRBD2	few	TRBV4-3	CASSASGGAVRFF	TGCGCCAGCAGCGCCAGCGGGGGGGCTGTACGATTCTTC
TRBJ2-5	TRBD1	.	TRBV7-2	CASSLGSTGRETQYF	TGTGCCAGCAGCCTAGGGTCGACAGGGAGAGAGACCCAGTACTTC
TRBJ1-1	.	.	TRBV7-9	CASSPTGFANTEAFF	TGTGCCAGCAGCCCCACAGGGTTTGCGAACACTGAAGCTTTCTTT
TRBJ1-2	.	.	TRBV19	CASSIGWMGPESSNYGYTF	TGTGCCAGTAGTATAGGATGGATGGGGCCCGAGTCAAGCAACTATGGCTACACCTTC
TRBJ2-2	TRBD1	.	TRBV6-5	CASSRTGETGELFF	TGTGCCAGCAGTCGGACAGGGGAAACCGGGGAGCTGTTTTTT
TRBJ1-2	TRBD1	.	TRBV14	CASSQMDRGVGYGYTF	TGTGCCAGCAGCCAGATGGACAGGGGGGTAGGGTATGGCTACACCTTC
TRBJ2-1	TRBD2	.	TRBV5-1	CASSSGTSGGRSYNEQFF	TGCGCCAGCAGCTCCGGGACTAGCGGGGGGCGTTCCTACAATGAGCAGTTCTTC
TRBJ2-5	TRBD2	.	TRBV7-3	CASRCSASGGGQETQYF	TGTGCCAGCAGATGTTCCGCTAGCGGGGGGGGACAAGAGACCCAGTACTTC
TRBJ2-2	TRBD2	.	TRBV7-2	CASSSRIAGTAGELFF	TGTGCCAGCAGCTCGCGTATAGCGGGGACGGCCGGGGAGCTGTTTTTT
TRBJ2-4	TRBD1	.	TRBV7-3	CASSLGGDRGSIQYF	TGTGCCAGCAGCTTGGGGGGGGACAGGGGGAGCATTCAGTACTTC
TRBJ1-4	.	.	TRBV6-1	CASSDPTGGFGEKLFF	TGTGCCAGCAGTGATCCAACTGGGGGGTTTGGTGAAAAACTGTTTTTT
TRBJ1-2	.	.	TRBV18	CASSPDSYGYTF	TGTGCCAGCTCACCCGACAGCTATGGCTACACCTTC
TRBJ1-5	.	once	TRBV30	CAWSGTSSGPQHF	TGTGCCTGGAGCGGGACATCCAGCGGGCCCCAGCATTTT
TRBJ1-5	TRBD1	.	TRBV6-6	CASTSQGNGQPQHF	TGTGCCAGCACCTCACAGGGGAATGGACAGCCCCAGCATTTT
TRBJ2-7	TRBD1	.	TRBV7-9	CASSPRQGNYEQYF	TGTGCCAGCAGCCCGAGACAGGGAAACTACGAGCAGTACTTC
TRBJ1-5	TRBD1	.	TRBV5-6	CASSWGQGGQPQHF	TGTGCCAGCAGCTGGGGACAGGGGGGTCAGCCCCAGCATTTT
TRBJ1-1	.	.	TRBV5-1	CASSLALQGDDAFF	TGCGCCAGCAGCTTGGCCCTCCAGGGCGATGACGCTTTCTTT
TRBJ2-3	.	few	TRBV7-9	CASTTPGSGQGYTDTQYF	TGTGCCAGCACCACACCAGGCAGCGGGCAGGGTTACACAGATACGCAGTATTTT
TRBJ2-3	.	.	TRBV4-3	CASSQAKDYLADTQYF	TGCGCCAGCAGCCAAGCCAAGGACTATTTGGCAGATACGCAGTATTTT
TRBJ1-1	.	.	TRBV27	CASSFMAPRDTEAFF	TGTGCCAGCAGTTTCATGGCGCCGCGGGACACTGAAGCTTTCTTT
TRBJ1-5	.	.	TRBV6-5	CASSYRARGNQPQHF	TGTGCCAGCAGCTACAGGGCCAGGGGCAATCAGCCCCAGCATTTT
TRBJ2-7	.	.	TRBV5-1	CASSPGQGSSYEQYF	TGCGCCAGCAGCCCGGGACAAGGGTCCTCCTACGAGCAGTACTTC
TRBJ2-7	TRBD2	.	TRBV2	CASSERGDYEQYF	TGTGCCAGCAGTGAACGGGGGGACTACGAGCAGTACTTC
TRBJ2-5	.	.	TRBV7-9	CASSLAQAGEETQYF	TGTGCCAGCAGCTTAGCGCAGGCAGGGGAAGAGACCCAGTACTTC
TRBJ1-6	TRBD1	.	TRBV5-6	CASRGQGQSPLHF	TGTGCCAGCAGGGGACAGGGCCAATCACCCCTCCACTTT
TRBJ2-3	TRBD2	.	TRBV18	CASSPLAGGVTDTQYF	TGTGCCAGCTCACCTCTAGCGGGGGGTGTGACAGATACGCAGTATTTT